This T cell receptor (beta chain) was found in a study of blood T cell repertoires in COVID-19. Germline CDR1 and CDR2: SSHAT and FNYEAQ (reference sequence). This CDR3 comprises 15 residues. V was clipped by 4 bases and J by 7 bases; unmatched bases: 5. In the study's own analysis: Amplification from reference gene primers served as the basis for estimated nucleated cell counts. Assay used: immunoSEQ multiplex PCR; TCRdb lists only in-frame clones, some missing. V and J calls and clone size are copied from that table; D and trimming were computed from the DNA. The data contain 350,000 to 450,000 clones, 85% to 90% of them seen just once; the ten biggest clones take up 0.9% to 1.2%. Recovery among Cohort 3 donors was established by two negative PCRs, clearance, or symptom resolution.

The chain has TRBV7-7 and TRBJ2-5; 14 nucleotides line up with TRBD2. Sequencing input: PBMCs or T cells enriched from blood (not recorded which). The receptor was isolated from a man aged 25-45 years who had recovered from COVID-19. In nucleotides, the CDR3 is TGTGCCAGCAGCTCGGGACTAGCGGGAGTAGGGACCCAGTACTTC. Amino acid sequence: CASSSGLAGVGTQYF. The whole variable domain, remainder taken from reference TRBV7-7 and TRBJ2-5, is GAGVSQSPRYKVTKRGQDVTLRCDPISSHATLYWYQQALGQGPEFLTYFNYEAQPDKSGLPSDRFSAERPEGSISTLTIQRTEQRDSAMYRCASSSGLAGVGTQYFGPGTRLLVL.